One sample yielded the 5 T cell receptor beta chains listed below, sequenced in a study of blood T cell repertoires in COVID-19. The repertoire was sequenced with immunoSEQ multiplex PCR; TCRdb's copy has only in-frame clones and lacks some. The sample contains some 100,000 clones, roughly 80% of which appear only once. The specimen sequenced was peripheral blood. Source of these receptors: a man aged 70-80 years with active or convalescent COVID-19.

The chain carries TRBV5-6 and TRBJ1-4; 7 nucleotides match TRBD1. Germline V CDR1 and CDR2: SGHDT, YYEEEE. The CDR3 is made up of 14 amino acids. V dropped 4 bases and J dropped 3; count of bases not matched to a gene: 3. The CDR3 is CASSPGTANEKLFF. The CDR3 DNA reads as TGTGCCAGCAGCCCCGGGACAGCTAATGAAAAACTGTTTTTT.

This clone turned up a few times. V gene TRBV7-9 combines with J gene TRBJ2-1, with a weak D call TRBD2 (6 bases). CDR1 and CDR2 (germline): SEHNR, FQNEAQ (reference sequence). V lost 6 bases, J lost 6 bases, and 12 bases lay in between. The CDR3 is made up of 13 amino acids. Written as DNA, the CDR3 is TGTGCCAGCAGGACCGGGACTGGCAATGAGCAGTTCTTC. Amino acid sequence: CASRTGTGNEQFF. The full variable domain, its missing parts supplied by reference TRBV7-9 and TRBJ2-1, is DTGVSQNPRHKITKRGQNVTFRCDPISEHNRLYWYRQTLGQGPEFLTYFQNEAQLEKSRLLSDRFSAERPKGSFSTLEIQRTEQGDSAMYLCASRTGTGNEQFFGPGTRLTVL.

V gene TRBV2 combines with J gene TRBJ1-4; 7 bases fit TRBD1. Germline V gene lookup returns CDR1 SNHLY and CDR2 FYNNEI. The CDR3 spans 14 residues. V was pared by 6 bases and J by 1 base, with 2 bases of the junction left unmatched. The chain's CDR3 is CASSRDRTNEKLFF. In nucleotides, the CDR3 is TGTGCCAGCAGCCGGGACAGAACTAATGAAAAACTGTTTTTT.

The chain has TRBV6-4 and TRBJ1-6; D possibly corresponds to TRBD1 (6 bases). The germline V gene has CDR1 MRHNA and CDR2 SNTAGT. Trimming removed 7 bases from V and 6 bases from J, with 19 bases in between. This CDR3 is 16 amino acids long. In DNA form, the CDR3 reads TGTGCCAGCACTGCTCTCAGGGGATTATCTAATTCACCCCTCCACTTT. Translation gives CASTALRGLSNSPLHF.

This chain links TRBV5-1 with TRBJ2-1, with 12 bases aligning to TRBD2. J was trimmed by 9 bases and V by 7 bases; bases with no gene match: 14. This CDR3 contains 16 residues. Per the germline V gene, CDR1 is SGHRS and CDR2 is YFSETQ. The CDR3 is CASRILAGGPVGEQFF. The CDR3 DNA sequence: TGCGCCAGCCGCATTCTAGCGGGAGGGCCGGTGGGTGAGCAGTTCTTC.